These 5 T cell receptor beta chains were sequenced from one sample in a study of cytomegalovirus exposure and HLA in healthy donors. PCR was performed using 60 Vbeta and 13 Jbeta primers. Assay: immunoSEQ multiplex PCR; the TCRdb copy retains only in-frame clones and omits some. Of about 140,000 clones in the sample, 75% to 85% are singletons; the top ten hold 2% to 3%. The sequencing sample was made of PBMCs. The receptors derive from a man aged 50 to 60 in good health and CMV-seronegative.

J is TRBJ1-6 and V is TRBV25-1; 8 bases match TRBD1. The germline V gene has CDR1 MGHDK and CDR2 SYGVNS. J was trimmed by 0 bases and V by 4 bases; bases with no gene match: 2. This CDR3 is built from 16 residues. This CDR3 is CASSGDRSSYNSPLHF. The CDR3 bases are TGTGCCAGCAGTGGGGACAGGAGCTCCTATAATTCACCCCTCCACTTT.

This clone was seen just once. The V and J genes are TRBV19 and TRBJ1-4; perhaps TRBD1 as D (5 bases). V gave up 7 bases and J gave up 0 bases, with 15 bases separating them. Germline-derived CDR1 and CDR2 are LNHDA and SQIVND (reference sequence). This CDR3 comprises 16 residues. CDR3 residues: CASTDGAAATNEKLFF. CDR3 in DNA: TGTGCCAGTACCGATGGGGCAGCAGCAACTAATGAAAAACTGTTTTTT.

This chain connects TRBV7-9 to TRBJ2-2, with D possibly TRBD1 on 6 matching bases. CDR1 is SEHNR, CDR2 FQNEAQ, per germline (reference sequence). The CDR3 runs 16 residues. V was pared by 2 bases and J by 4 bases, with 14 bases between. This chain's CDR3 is CASSLWRQGTTGELFF. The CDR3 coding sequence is TGTGCCAGCAGCTTATGGAGGCAGGGGACCACCGGGGAGCTGTTTTTT.

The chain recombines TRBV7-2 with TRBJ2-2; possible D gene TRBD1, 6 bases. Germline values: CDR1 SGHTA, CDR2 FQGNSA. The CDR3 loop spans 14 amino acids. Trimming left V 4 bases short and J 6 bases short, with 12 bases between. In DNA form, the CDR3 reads TGTGCCAGCAGCTCAGCAACAGGGTCCGGGGAGCTGTTTTTT. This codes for CASSSATGSGELFF.

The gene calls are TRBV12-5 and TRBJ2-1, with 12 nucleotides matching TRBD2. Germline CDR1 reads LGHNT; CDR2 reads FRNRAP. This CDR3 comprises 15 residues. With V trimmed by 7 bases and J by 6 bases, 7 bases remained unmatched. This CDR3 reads CASVLTSGGVNEQFF. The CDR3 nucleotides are TGTGCTAGTGTCTTGACTAGCGGGGGAGTCAATGAGCAGTTCTTC.